One sample yielded the 22 T cell receptor beta chains listed below, sequenced in a study of T cells in Graves' hyperthyroidism and ophthalmopathy. Amplification of TCR beta CDR3 regions used RNA as the template. A first-round RT-PCR of the TCR CDR3 used the HTBI primer set. TCRdb called the multiplex PCR reads again in MiXCR, with one record for every CDR3 protein. The sample holds more than 350,000 distinct CDR3 sequences, around 13% seen once. Sequencing input: blood. The source is a woman aged 25-40 years with Graves' ophthalmopathy.

The rearrangement joins TRBV12-3 or TRBV12-4 to TRBJ1-1; D is undetermined. The CDR3 totals 12 residues. V was trimmed by 1 base and J by 10 bases, leaving 10 bases between them. This CDR3 is CASSLERVGAFF. CDR3 in DNA: TGTGCCAGCAGTTTAGAGCGAGTGGGAGCTTTCTTT.

This clonotype was picked up a small number of times. V is TRBV27 and J is TRBJ1-6; the match to TRBD1 covers 8 bases. The CDR3 consists of 16 residues. Unmatched junction bases numbered 4, after V lost 1 base and J lost 5 bases. Germline CDR1 is MNHEY and CDR2 is SMNVEV (reference sequence). For the CDR3, the DNA is TGTGCCAGCAGTTTATTCTCAGGGGGCAATAATTCACCCCTCCACTTT. This codes for CASSLFSGGNNSPLHF.

This clonotype was recorded at least ten times. The V and J genes are TRBV2 and TRBJ1-1; no firm D call. The V end lost 7 bases, the J end lost 10 bases, and 16 bases lay between the germline ends. CDR3 length equals 12 residues. From germline, CDR1 is SNHLY and CDR2 FYNNEI. The CDR3 protein is CASINREIGAFF. In DNA, the CDR3 is TGTGCCAGCATTAACAGAGAGATTGGAGCTTTCTTT.

The sample holds many counts of this clonotype. The chain uses TRBV7-9 and TRBJ2-2; D ambiguous. The germline CDR1 and CDR2 sequences are SEHNR and FQNEAQ (reference sequence). Trimming removed 6 bases from V and 1 base from J, with 18 bases in between. This CDR3 comprises 17 residues. CDR3: CASSLFDRPKNTGELFF. DNA of the CDR3: TGTGCCAGCAGTCTCTTTGACCGCCCCAAGAACACCGGGGAGCTGTTTTTT. Full variable domain (outside the CDR3, taken from reference TRBV7-9 and TRBJ2-2): DTGVSQNPRHKITKRGQNVTFRCDPISEHNRLYWYRQTLGQGPEFLTYFQNEAQLEKSRLLSDRFSAERPKGSFSTLEIQRTEQGDSAMYLCASSLFDRPKNTGELFFGEGSRLTVL.

This clonotype came up a few times. The gene calls are TRBV9 and TRBJ2-4, with TRBD1 matching 9 bases. Germline V gives CDR1 SGDLS, CDR2 YYNGEE. The CDR3 consists of 16 residues. V lost 3 bases, J lost 3 bases, and 7 bases stayed unmatched. CDR3 sequence: CASSEGQGLGKNIQYF. CDR3 bases: TGTGCCAGCAGCGAGGGACAGGGACTTGGCAAAAACATTCAGTACTTC.

This clonotype showed up many times. The chain has TRBV30 and TRBJ2-1; a possible D gene is TRBD1 (7 bases). The V end lost 1 base, the J end lost 10 bases, and 23 bases lay between the germline ends. The CDR3 runs to 16 residues. From germline, CDR1 is GTSNPN and CDR2 SVGIG (reference sequence). The CDR3 coding sequence is TGTGCCTGGAGTGGCCTTGGGCTAGGAGGGGGCGGGGAGCAGTTCTTC. Its translation: CAWSGLGLGGGGEQFF. Full variable domain (rest looked up from reference TRBV30 and TRBJ2-1): SQTIHQWPATLVQPVGSPLSLECTVEGTSNPNLYWYRQAAGRGLQLLFYSVGIGQISSEVPQNLSASRPQDRQFILSSKKLLLSDSGFYLCAWSGLGLGGGGEQFFGPGTRLTVL.

At least ten counts were recorded for this clonotype. The chain joins TRBV5-6 to TRBJ1-1, with unresolved D. CDR1 is SGHDT and CDR2 is YYEEEE in the germline V gene. There are 14 residues in the CDR3. V was clipped by 1 base and J by 5 bases, with 12 bases between them. CDR3 loop: CASSLSGRATEAFF. DNA of the CDR3: TGTGCCAGCAGCTTGTCCGGGCGTGCGACTGAAGCTTTCTTT.

This clonotype was picked up many times. The chain uses TRBV2 and TRBJ2-7; 12 bases are a match to TRBD1. Germline V lookup: CDR1 SNHLY, CDR2 FYNNEI. This CDR3 contains 14 residues. V lost 8 bases, J lost 6 bases, and 8 bases stayed unmatched. This CDR3 reads CASAYGTGGAEQYF. CDR3 sequence (DNA): TGTGCCAGCGCTTACGGGACAGGGGGCGCCGAGCAGTACTTC.

V and J are TRBV6-1 and TRBJ1-2, with D possibly being TRBD1 (5 bases). Trimming shortened V by 7 bases and J by 2 bases, and 11 bases separated the two germline ends. Germline V gene lookup returns CDR1 MNHNS and CDR2 SASEGT. This CDR3 is 13 amino acids long. CDR3 DNA: TGTGCCAGCACGCGGGACGGGAACTATGGCTACACCTTC. Residues: CASTRDGNYGYTF.

This clonotype was seen repeatedly, ten times or more. V is TRBV2 and J is TRBJ2-3, with D possibly TRBD1 on 5 matching bases. The V and J ends lost 7 bases and 5 bases respectively, with 10 bases between them. Germline V CDR1 and CDR2: SNHLY, FYNNEI. The CDR3 has 12 residues. The CDR3 DNA reads as TGTGCCAGCAAGGGGCCTCTAGATACGCAGTATTTT. Its translation is CASKGPLDTQYF.

There are a few counts of this clonotype. The CDR3 is CASTLLDRATGELFF. CDR3 nucleotide sequence: TGTGCCAGCACCCTCCTCGACAGGGCAACCGGGGAGCTGTTTTTT. The J gene is TRBJ2-2, the V gene TRBV12-3 or TRBV12-4; 7 bases match TRBD1. The CDR3 totals 15 residues. J was trimmed by 5 bases and V by 7 bases; bases with no gene match: 10.

In its sample, this clonotype was seen many times. V gene TRBV7-3 combines with J gene TRBJ2-2; no clear D gene. Germline loops: CDR1 SGHTA, CDR2 FQGTGA. The CDR3 extends over 13 amino acids. Trimming removed 3 bases from V and 7 bases from J, with 9 bases in between. In DNA, the CDR3 is TGTGCCAGCAGCTTTTCCGGAGACGGGGAGCTGTTTTTT. Its protein is CASSFSGDGELFF.

The table lists this clonotype with a few counts. The chain joins TRBV9 to TRBJ1-3; no clear D. V lost 0 bases and J lost 0, with 4 bases in between. Germline assignment: CDR1 SGDLS and CDR2 YYNGEE. There are 14 residues in the CDR3. This chain's CDR3 is CASSVDSSGNTIYF. In DNA, the CDR3 is TGTGCCAGCAGCGTAGACAGCTCTGGAAACACCATATATTTT.

The gene calls are TRBV3-1 and TRBJ2-3; TRBD2 matches at 12 bases. This CDR3 has 18 residues. CDR1 and CDR2 from the germline V gene are LGHDT and YNNKEL (reference sequence). Germline trimming cut 0 bases from V and 2 bases from J; bases unmatched to any gene: 6. The CDR3, as DNA: TGTGCCAGCAGCCAAGATAGGGGACTAGCGGGCTACACAGATACGCAGTATTTT. It yields the protein CASSQDRGLAGYTDTQYF.

The chain recombines TRBV19 with TRBJ2-7, with a weak D call TRBD2 (5 bases). This CDR3 spans 14 amino acids. V lost 6 bases, J lost 5 bases, and 17 bases lay in between. Germline assignment: CDR1 LNHDA and CDR2 SQIVND (reference sequence). The CDR3 is CASSLRAPTDEQYF. Here the CDR3 DNA reads TGTGCCAGTAGCCTGAGGGCACCAACTGACGAGCAGTACTTC.

This clonotype showed up many times. A much larger clone differs by one base, so this may be a read error. V is TRBV30 and J is TRBJ2-7; a weak D match, TRBD2 (6 bases). The CDR3 runs to 14 residues. The V end was cut by 2 bases, the J end by 5 bases, with 16 bases between. Germline V CDR1 and CDR2: GTSNPN, SVGIG (reference sequence). This chain's CDR3 is CAWSKSARGNEQYF. The CDR3 DNA is TGTGCCTGGAGTAAGTCGGCTCGGGGGAACGAGCAGTACTTC.

This clonotype was counted at least ten times. The V and J genes are TRBV7-9 and TRBJ1-2, with 9 bases that match TRBD1. The germline V gene has CDR1 SEHNR and CDR2 FQNEAQ (reference sequence). This CDR3 region has 15 residues. Trimming removed 4 bases from V and 6 bases from J; junction bases left unmatched: 9. DNA for the CDR3: TGTGCCAGCAGCTCACACGGACAGGGGATACATGGCTACACCTTC. Its translation is CASSSHGQGIHGYTF.

This clonotype was seen repeatedly, ten times or more. This chain links TRBV28 with TRBJ1-1; the D is unclear. Germline V CDR1 and CDR2: MDHEN, SYDVKM. Trimming took off 3 bases at V and 1 base at J, with 6 bases between the two ends. This CDR3 is built from 13 residues. In nucleotides, the CDR3 is TGTGCCAGCAGTTTGATTGGGAACACTGAAGCTTTCTTT. Amino acids: CASSLIGNTEAFF.

The sample holds many counts of this clonotype. The J gene is TRBJ2-5, the V gene TRBV19; a possible D gene is TRBD2 (6 bases). The CDR3 has 13 amino acids. Germline V CDR1 and CDR2: LNHDA, SQIVND (reference sequence). V was pared by 6 bases and J by 5 bases, with 13 bases between. The DNA for the CDR3 is TGTGCCAGTAGCCGGGAGAGGTTGGAGACCCAGTACTTC. Translated, it gives CASSRERLETQYF.

This clonotype was observed a handful of times. The chain links TRBV19 to TRBJ1-2; 7 bases are a match to TRBD1. This CDR3 has 15 residues. Germline CDR1 reads LNHDA; CDR2 reads SQIVND (reference sequence). J was trimmed by 4 bases and V by 1 base; bases with no gene match: 6. The DNA of the CDR3 is TGTGCCAGTAGTATAGCCTTCGGGACAGTCTATGGCTACACCTTC. Amino acid sequence: CASSIAFGTVYGYTF.

This clonotype came up many times. This chain links TRBV3-1 with TRBJ2-1, with D maybe TRBD2 (6 bases). The CDR3 consists of 16 residues. The germline gives CDR1 LGHDT, CDR2 YNNKEL (reference sequence). Trimming removed 4 bases from V and 3 bases from J, with 16 bases in between. This chain's CDR3 is CASSPKPGLDYNEQFF. DNA for the CDR3: TGTGCCAGCAGCCCTAAACCGGGACTGGACTACAATGAGCAGTTCTTC.

This clonotype has a count of ten or more. The V gene is TRBV15, the J gene TRBJ1-2; unclear D gene. Trimming pared 1 base from V and 7 bases from J, leaving 13 bases between. The CDR3 sequence is 14 residues long. Per germline, CDR1 LNHNV and CDR2 YYDKDF (reference sequence). The chain's CDR3 is CATSRAREGGGYTF. The CDR3 nucleotides are TGTGCCACCAGCAGAGCCCGTGAGGGAGGTGGCTACACCTTC.